The sequence of this TCR beta chain was determined in a study of blood T cell repertoires in COVID-19. TCRdb's copy holds only in-frame clones and misses some; the assay was immunoSEQ multiplex PCR. The sample contains around 450,000 clones, roughly 87% of which appear only once. The CDR3 covers 14 residues. The V gene's germline CDR1 is MNHEY and CDR2 SMNVEV (reference sequence). All enrollees were roughly 18 to 90 years old and from 25 or so US areas. This rearrangement joins TRBV27 to TRBJ2-3; TRBD2 is a possible D gene (6 bases). Sequencing was done on a sample of PBMCs or T cells enriched from blood (not recorded which). This clonotype was obtained from a man between 18 and 35 years old who had recovered from COVID-19. CDR3 bases: TGTGCAAGCGCATGGCGGGGCGGAGGAGATACGCAGTATTTT. Its protein is CASAWRGGGDTQYF.